This T cell receptor (beta chain) came from a study of T cells after yellow fever vaccination. On the study more broadly: The SMART-Seq v4 Ultra Low Input method served to prepare the low-cell-number fractions. Notes on the study in general: After the booster, 96% of CD4 and around nine tenths of CD8 primary-response clones were re-detected. Faster peaking, at day 5 versus 15, marked a secondary response that was weaker.

By 5'RACE template switching, TCR cDNA was produced, with a universal primer site and UMIs added in the process. TCRdb passed the 5' RACE reads through MiXCR, listing each CDR3 protein once. Of under 150,000 distinct CDR3 sequences in the sample, roughly 8.2% are singletons; the top ten hold about 0.73%. V lost 8 bases and J 4 bases, leaving 12 bases between the germline ends. CDR1 ENHRY and CDR2 SYGVKD come from the germline V gene. The CDR3 consists of 12 residues. This clonotype was observed a few times. Its antigen is currently unknown. The chain recombines TRBV10-3 with TRBJ2-7, with D maybe TRBD2 (6 bases). The receptor was isolated from a man younger than 45 who received the YFV17D yellow fever vaccine. The starting material was CD4+ T cells sorted from PBMCs, obtained 5 days after the yellow fever booster vaccination. The CDR3 sequence is CAIGGLTYEQYF. In nucleotides, the CDR3 is TGTGCCATCGGAGGGCTAACATACGAGCAGTACTTC.